What follows is one TCR beta chain and its context. Its specificity is not known. The data originate from a study of CD8+CD57+ T cells in acquired aplastic anemia. The overall study: Sorted CD4+ and CD8+ cells gave an average of 3.2 ug of DNA. For CD4+ cells, healthy donors had an average of roughly 9.8 million reads. Whole-study findings and limits: Common to patients and controls were around 30 CD8+ CDR3 sequences. CD8+ Simpson's diversity did not differ significantly between patients and controls.

V lost 9 bases to trimming and J lost 0 bases, with 11 bases between them. Germline values: CDR1 KGHDR, CDR2 SFDVKD. This CDR3 has 14 amino acids. The study profiled TCR beta VDJ and CDR3 using genomic DNA as template. TCRdb re-called the reads through MiXCR, storing one row per CDR3 protein. The data hold 400,000 to 500,000 distinct CDR3 sequences, with under 80% observed a single time. The receptor was isolated from a human donor in good health, serving as a control. This rearrangement joins TRBV24-1 to TRBJ2-1; D possibly corresponds to TRBD2 (5 bases). The material sequenced was sorted CD4+, CD8+, or CD8+CD57+ T cells (not recorded which) from PBMCs. In DNA, the CDR3 is TGTGCCACCGCGAGAGGGAGCTCCTACAATGAGCAGTTCTTC. Encoded protein: CATARGSSYNEQFF.